What follows are 2 T cell receptor beta chains derived from one specimen sequenced in a study of beta chain features in type 1 diabetes. Isolated RNA was reverse transcribed in full, so expressed TCRB transcripts were sequenced. Some clones are missing from TCRdb's copy, which holds only in-frame ones; the method was immunoSEQ multiplex PCR. The profile shows several thousand clones, about four fifths of them singletons. Sequencing used Tregs from blood. Source of these receptors: a man aged 18 to 29 in good health.

The chain joins TRBV5-6 to TRBJ2-1; 8 bases line up with TRBD1. This CDR3 spans 17 amino acids. V trimming: 1 base; J trimming: 6 bases; junction bases outside the gene matches: 12. Germline lookup yields CDR1 SGHDT and CDR2 YYEEEE. CDR3 region: CASSLFLPDREGNEQFF. CDR3 nucleotide sequence: TGTGCCAGCAGCTTGTTTCTTCCGGACAGGGAAGGCAATGAGCAGTTCTTC. The full variable domain, its missing parts supplied by reference TRBV5-6 and TRBJ2-1, is DAGVTQSPTHLIKTRGQQVTLRCSPKSGHDTVSWYQQALGQGPQFIFQYYEEEERQRGNFPDRFSGHQFPNYSSELNVNALLLGDSALYLCASSLFLPDREGNEQFFGPGTRLTVL.

The rearrangement joins TRBV15 to TRBJ2-1, with D maybe TRBD1 (6 bases). CDR1 and CDR2 from the germline V gene are LNHNV and YYDKDF (reference sequence). The length of the CDR3 is 15 residues. The ends were cut back, 0 bases at V and 7 bases at J, with 13 bases in the middle. The CDR3 nucleotides are TGTGCCACCAGCAGAGAACCAGGGGTTCGGAATGAGCAGTTCTTC. It specifies CATSREPGVRNEQFF. The whole variable domain, remainder taken from reference TRBV15 and TRBJ2-1, is DAMVIQNPRYQVTQFGKPVTLSCSQTLNHNVMYWYQQKSSQAPKLLFHYYDKDFNNEADTPDNFQSRRPNTSFCFLDIRSPGLGDTAMYLCATSREPGVRNEQFFGPGTRLTVL.